This T cell receptor beta chain emerged from a study of post-analysis software for immune sequencing data. Across the whole study: Included courses were relapsing-remitting and secondary progressive multiple sclerosis; progressive-relapsing multiple sclerosis was also included.

The CDR3 loop spans 15 amino acids. Germline CDR1 and CDR2: SNHLY and FYNNEI. Trimming shortened V by 9 bases and J by 1 base, and 18 bases separated the two germline ends. Regarding this clonotype: The antigen is unknown.

Findings and caveats of the study: By F measure, samples from a shared preparation batch strongly co-clustered. A handful of TRBV segments appeared more often in patients than in controls, and TRBV5-6, TRBV5-1 and TRBV20-1 were among these. Controls had significantly higher normalized Chao1 diversity than multiple sclerosis patients.

Unique molecular identifiers tagged the TCR beta cDNA libraries. Between about 0.95 and 11 million T cells gave rise to approximately 520,000 cDNA molecules. Each CDR3 protein gets one entry after TCRdb re-called the PCR reads with MiXCR. The table lists about 760,000 distinct CDR3 sequences, 25% to 30% of them singletons, with around 0.56% in the top ten. The sample comprised blood. The chain joins TRBV2 to TRBJ2-5; D is ambiguous. This receptor was taken from a girl aged 5-17 years with multiple sclerosis. The CDR3 loop reads CASTGSFVFQETQYF. CDR3 coding DNA: TGTGCCAGTACTGGATCCTTTGTGTTCCAAGAGACCCAGTACTTC.